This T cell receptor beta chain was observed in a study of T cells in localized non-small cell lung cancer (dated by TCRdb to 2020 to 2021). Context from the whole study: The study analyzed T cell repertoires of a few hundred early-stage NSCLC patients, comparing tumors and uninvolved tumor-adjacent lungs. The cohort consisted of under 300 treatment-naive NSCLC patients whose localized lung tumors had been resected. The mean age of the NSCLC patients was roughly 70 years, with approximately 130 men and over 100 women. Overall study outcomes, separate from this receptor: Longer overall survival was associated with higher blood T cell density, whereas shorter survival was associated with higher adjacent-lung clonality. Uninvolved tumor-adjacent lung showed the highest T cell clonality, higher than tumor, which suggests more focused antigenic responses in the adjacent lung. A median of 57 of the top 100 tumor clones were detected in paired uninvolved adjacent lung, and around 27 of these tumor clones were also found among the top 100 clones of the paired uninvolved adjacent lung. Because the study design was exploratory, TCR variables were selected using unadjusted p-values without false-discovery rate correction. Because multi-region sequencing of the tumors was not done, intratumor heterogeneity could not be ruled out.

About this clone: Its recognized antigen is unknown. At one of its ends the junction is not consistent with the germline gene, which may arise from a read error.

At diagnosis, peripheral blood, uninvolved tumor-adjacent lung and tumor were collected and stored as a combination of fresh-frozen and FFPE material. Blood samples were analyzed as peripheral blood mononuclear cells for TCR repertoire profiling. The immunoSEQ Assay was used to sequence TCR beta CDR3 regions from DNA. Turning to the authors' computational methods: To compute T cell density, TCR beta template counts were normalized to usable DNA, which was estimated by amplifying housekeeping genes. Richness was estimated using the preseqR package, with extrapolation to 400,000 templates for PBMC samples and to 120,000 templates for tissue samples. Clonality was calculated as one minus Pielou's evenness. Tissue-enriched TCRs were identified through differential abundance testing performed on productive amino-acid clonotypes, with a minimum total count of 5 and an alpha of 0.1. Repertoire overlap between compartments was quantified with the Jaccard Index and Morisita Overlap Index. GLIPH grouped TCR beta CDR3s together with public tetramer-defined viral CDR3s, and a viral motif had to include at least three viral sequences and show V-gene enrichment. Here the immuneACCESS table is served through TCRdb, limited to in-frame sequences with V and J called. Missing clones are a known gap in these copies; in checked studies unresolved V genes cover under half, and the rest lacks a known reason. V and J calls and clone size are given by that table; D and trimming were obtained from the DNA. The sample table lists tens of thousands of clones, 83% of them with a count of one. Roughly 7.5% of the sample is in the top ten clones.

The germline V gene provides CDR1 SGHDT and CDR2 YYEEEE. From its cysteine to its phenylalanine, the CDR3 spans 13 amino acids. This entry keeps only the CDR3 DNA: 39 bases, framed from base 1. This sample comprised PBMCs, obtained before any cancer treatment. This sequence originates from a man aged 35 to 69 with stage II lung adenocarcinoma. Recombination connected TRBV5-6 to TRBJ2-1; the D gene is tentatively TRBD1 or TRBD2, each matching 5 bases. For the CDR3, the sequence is CASSAPMYGVGLF. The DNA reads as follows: TGTGCCAGCAGCGCCCCGATGTACGGGGTGGGGCTCTTC.